These 6 T cell receptor beta chains were sequenced from one sample in a study of Graves' ophthalmopathy and Graves' hyperthyroidism (dated by TCRdb to 2016 to 2019). The instrument was an Illumina HiSeq 2000. TCR beta CDR3 regions were amplified from RNA transcripts for repertoire sequencing. A first-round RT-PCR used HTBI primers with the Qiagen OneStep RT-PCR kit, followed by a second-round multiplex PCR, size selection and purification. Using fastp trimming at Q25 and MiXCR clonotype assembly, TCRdb reanalyzed the public sequencing data and kept in-frame beta chains. Every distinct CDR3 protein forms one entry, paired with its most common genes and DNA. The sample includes around 1,200,000 distinct CDR3 sequences, with approximately 35% observed a single time. 11% of the sample is held by the ten biggest clonotypes. The specimen was peripheral blood or thyroid tissue (not recorded which). These receptors were collected from an adult man with Graves' hyperthyroidism.

This clonotype was found many times. This chain uses TRBV2 with TRBJ2-7; D call uncertain. The CDR3 sequence is 13 residues long. CDR1 and CDR2 from the germline V gene are SNHLY and FYNNEI. V gave up 6 bases and J gave up 2 bases, with 11 bases separating them. The CDR3 here is CASSTGLTYEQYF. The CDR3 DNA is TGTGCCAGCAGCACCGGGCTTACCTACGAGCAGTACTTC.

This clonotype was seen only once. The genes are TRBV7-9 and TRBJ2-2; TRBD2 is a possible D gene (5 bases). The CDR3 contains 14 residues. Germline V CDR1 and CDR2: SEHNR, FQNEAQ (reference sequence). V shed 2 bases and J shed 6 bases, with 10 bases lying between them. This chain's CDR3 is CASSLSGSSGELFF. CDR3 DNA sequence: TGTGCCAGCAGCTTAAGCGGATCCTCCGGGGAGCTGTTTTTT.

The V gene is TRBV6-5, the J gene TRBJ1-1; 7 bases line up with TRBD1. Germline CDR1 MNHEY, CDR2 SVGAGI. The CDR3 runs 13 residues. Losses at the gene ends were 6 bases for V and 7 bases for J; bases not matched to a gene: 8. The CDR3 loop reads CASRTGKRVEAFF. CDR3 DNA sequence: TGTGCCAGCAGGACAGGGAAAAGAGTTGAAGCTTTCTTT.

The J gene is TRBJ1-3, the V gene TRBV7-8; D is undetermined. The CDR3 runs 14 residues. Germline V gene lookup returns CDR1 SGHVS and CDR2 FQNEAQ. V shed 6 bases and J shed 2 bases, with 11 bases lying between them. The CDR3 coding sequence is TGTGCCAGCAGACAGCAGCGAACTGGAAACACCATATATTTT. Translated: CASRQQRTGNTIYF.

This clonotype has only one observation. The conserved closing phenylalanine or tryptophan is absent in this CDR3, likely reflecting a read error. It is unclear where the CDR3 begins or ends on the DNA, so no DNA is shown, and the CDR3 is as TCRdb lists it. This CDR3 reads CASRPGGQLKSPA. The chain couples TRBV11-1 to TRBJ1-6; the D segment call TRBD1 is taken from the table without a DNA check. Germline loops: CDR1 SGHAT, CDR2 FQDESV (reference sequence). The CDR3 length is 13 residues, termini included.

This clonotype was counted many times. V gene TRBV7-8 combines with J gene TRBJ1-1, with D maybe TRBD1 (5 bases). The germline CDR1 and CDR2 sequences are SGHVS and FQNEAQ. The CDR3 has 14 amino acids. The V end was cut by 5 bases, the J end by 4 bases, with 14 bases between. The CDR3 coding sequence is TGTGCCAGCAGCCTTTTGGGGGGGAGCACTGAAGCTTTCTTT. Translation: CASSLLGGSTEAFF.